One sample yielded the 16 T cell receptor beta chains listed below, sequenced in a study of T cells in Graves' hyperthyroidism and ophthalmopathy. TCR beta CDR3 regions were amplified from RNA. Primed by the HTBI set, a first-round RT-PCR was run on the TCR CDR3. TCRdb ran MiXCR on the multiplex PCR reads and lists one entry per CDR3 protein. Of approximately 700,000 distinct CDR3 sequences detected, nearly 45% appear once; the ten largest clones hold less than 8.5%. The sequenced sample was peripheral blood or thyroid tissue (not recorded which). All receptors come from an adult man with Graves' disease, either hyperthyroidism or ophthalmopathy (not recorded which).

This clonotype was recorded a few times. The rearrangement links TRBV7-8 to TRBJ1-4; the match to TRBD1 covers 10 bases. The CDR3 totals 15 residues. Germline V CDR1 and CDR2: SGHVS, FQNEAQ. With 5 bases clipped from V and 7 bases from J, the junction kept 7 bases outside the gene matches. CDR3 nucleotides: TGTGCCAGCAGCCCGCGACAGGGGGCTGGTGAAAAACTGTTTTTT. This encodes CASSPRQGAGEKLFF.

The chain uses TRBV7-9 and TRBJ1-4, with TRBD1 matching over 7 bases. The junction had 9 bases not matched to a gene; V was cut back by 1 base and J by 4 bases. The CDR3 loop spans 17 amino acids. Germline-derived CDR1 and CDR2 are SEHNR and FQNEAQ (reference sequence). In nucleotides, the CDR3 is TGTGCCAGCAGCTTAGTAGGGAACAGGGGCGGTAATGAAAAACTGTTTTTT. The encoded protein is CASSLVGNRGGNEKLFF.

Comments on this clonotype: Since a much larger clone is just one base distant, this may be a read error. This chain links TRBV6-1 with TRBJ2-7, with 13 nucleotides matching TRBD2. The V and J ends lost 3 bases and 7 bases, in that order; junction bases with no gene match: 9. The CDR3 spans 16 residues. Germline values: CDR1 MNHNS, CDR2 SASEGT. CDR3 in amino acids: CASSDLGTSGTGEQYF. The DNA for the CDR3 is TGTGCCAGCAGTGATTTAGGGACTAGCGGGACTGGTGAGCAGTACTTC.

Many counts were recorded for this clonotype. The chain carries TRBV19 and TRBJ1-5, with 8 bases lining up with TRBD1. CDR1 LNHDA and CDR2 SQIVND come from the germline V gene (reference sequence). CDR3 length: 12 amino acids. With V trimmed by 6 bases and J by 10 bases, 5 bases remained unmatched. CDR3: CASRTGAVPQHF. In DNA, the CDR3 is TGTGCCAGTAGGACAGGGGCGGTACCCCAGCATTTT.

This chain joins TRBV7-9 and TRBJ2-7; D is perhaps TRBD2 (5 bases). V lost 5 bases, J lost 5 bases, and 16 bases lay in between. From germline, CDR1 is SEHNR and CDR2 FQNEAQ (reference sequence). This CDR3 contains 14 residues. CDR3: CASSPDPGYDEQYF. The CDR3 DNA is TGTGCCAGCAGCCCGGATCCGGGGTACGACGAGCAGTACTTC.

This clonotype was counted only a few times. The V gene is TRBV7-9, the J gene TRBJ1-5; D is unresolved. Trimming left V 1 base short and J 0 bases short, with 10 bases between. This CDR3 comprises 16 residues. From germline, CDR1 is SEHNR and CDR2 FQNEAQ (reference sequence). DNA of the CDR3: TGTGCCAGCAGCTTAGGGACTGGAGATAGCAATCAGCCCCAGCATTTT. The encoded protein is CASSLGTGDSNQPQHF.

Comments on this clonotype: A much larger clone is a single base away; this may be a read error. The genes are TRBV7-9 and TRBJ2-5, with 7 bases matching TRBD2. The trim removed 2 bases at V and 7 bases at J, leaving 1 base unmatched. The CDR3 totals 12 residues. Germline V CDR1 and CDR2: SEHNR, FQNEAQ (reference sequence). The CDR3 here is CASSLWEGTQYF. The CDR3 region has the DNA TGTGCCAGCAGCTTATGGGAGGGGACCCAGTACTTC.

On this clonotype: The junction shows a germline mismatch at one end, possibly a read error. V and J are TRBV10-3 and TRBJ1-2; D might be TRBD1 (6 bases). The CDR3 spans 14 residues. CDR1 is ENHRY and CDR2 is SYGVKD in the germline V gene. As DNA, the CDR3 is TGTGCCAGCAGTTACGGGACATCTAACTATGGCTACACCTTC. Translating it yields CASSYGTSNYGYTF.

This clonotype was recorded a few times. The chain uses TRBV9 and TRBJ1-2, with TRBD1 as a possible D gene (5 bases). V gave up 7 bases and J gave up 6 bases, with 19 bases separating them. The germline V gene has CDR1 SGDLS and CDR2 YYNGEE. The CDR3 covers 14 residues. The CDR3 spells CASHTPGAVDGYTF. As DNA, the CDR3 is TGTGCCAGCCATACCCCCGGGGCAGTGGATGGCTACACCTTC.

This clonotype came up a few times. The chain is built from TRBV7-9 and TRBJ2-7; D possibly corresponds to TRBD2 (6 bases). This CDR3 contains 15 residues. Germline V gene lookup returns CDR1 SEHNR and CDR2 FQNEAQ (reference sequence). Trimming removed 3 bases at V and 4 bases at J, with 16 bases between. The CDR3: CASSLEGQGRYEQYF. DNA for the CDR3: TGTGCCAGCAGCTTGGAGGGGCAGGGTCGGTACGAGCAGTACTTC.

This chain links TRBV12-3 or TRBV12-4 with TRBJ1-6; D call uncertain. The CDR3 extends over 17 amino acids. Trimming stripped 6 bases from V and 8 bases from J, with 23 bases between. DNA for the CDR3: TGTGCCAGCAGCTCCTTCGCGGGCCATGGGAACGATTCACCCCTCCACTTT. It yields the protein CASSSFAGHGNDSPLHF.

The V call is TRBV6-5, the J call TRBJ2-2; D not certain. V lost 6 bases to trimming and J lost 7 bases, with 9 bases between them. The CDR3 consists of 12 residues. Germline V lookup: CDR1 MNHEY, CDR2 SVGAGI. CDR3 amino acids: CASRNSGGELFF. The CDR3 DNA follows: TGTGCCAGCAGGAACTCGGGCGGGGAGCTGTTTTTT.

The chain employs TRBV7-2 and TRBJ2-5; 8 bases are a match to TRBD2. The junction had 5 bases not matched to a gene; V was cut back by 2 bases and J by 9 bases. The CDR3 covers 13 residues. Germline V gene sequence: CDR1 SGHTA, CDR2 FQGNSA. The CDR3 sequence: CASSLLSSGAQYF. Here the CDR3 DNA reads TGTGCCAGCAGCTTACTGAGTAGCGGGGCCCAGTACTTC. The entire variable domain, with the rest obtained from reference TRBV7-2 and TRBJ2-5, is as follows: GAGVSQSPSNKVTEKGKDVELRCDPISGHTALYWYRQSLGQGLEFLIYFQGNSAPDKSGLPSDRFSAERTGGSVSTLTIQRTQQEDSAVYLCASSLLSSGAQYFGPGTRLLVL.

Concerning this clonotype itself: At one of its ends the junction is not consistent with the germline gene, which may arise from a read error. The chain is built from TRBV24-1 and TRBJ1-5, with 10 bases matching TRBD1. This CDR3 is built from 17 residues. Germline assignment: CDR1 KGHDR and CDR2 SFDVKD. CDR3 nucleotide sequence: TGTGTCACCAGTGATTCAAGACAGGGGGCTTGGGGTCAGCCCCAGCATTTT. It is translated as CVTSDSRQGAWGQPQHF.

Note on this clonotype: At one of its ends the junction is not consistent with the germline gene, which may arise from a read error. The rearrangement links TRBV6-5 to TRBJ2-7, with 9 nucleotides matching TRBD1. Germline CDR1 reads MNHEY; CDR2 reads SVGAGI. The CDR3 consists of 15 residues. This chain's CDR3 is CASSYSGTGRYEQYF. CDR3 coding DNA: TGTGCCAGCAGCTACTCCGGGACAGGGCGATACGAGCAGTACTTC.

The chain recombines TRBV29-1 with TRBJ2-7; no reliable D call. Trimming took off 8 bases at V and 3 bases at J, with 8 bases between the two ends. CDR1 is SQVTM and CDR2 is ANQGSEA in the germline V gene. The CDR3 contains 10 residues. CDR3 amino acids: CSLDHYEQYF. In nucleotides, the CDR3 is TGCAGCTTAGACCACTACGAGCAGTACTTC.